One and the same sample provided the 25 T cell receptor beta chains below, sequenced in a study of response to subunit inactivated influenza vaccine. TCRdb re-analysed the RT-PCR reads in MiXCR, keeping a single row per CDR3 protein. The data show 630,000 or so distinct CDR3 sequences, with around a sixth seen just once and 11% held by the top ten. The input for sequencing was PBMCs from blood, taken 12 days after vaccination. These receptors were taken from a man aged 50-60 years who received an inactivated influenza vaccine.

This clonotype was counted between two and nine times. The chain employs TRBV12-5 and TRBJ2-7; 8 bases are a match to TRBD1. With 4 bases clipped from V and 7 bases from J, the junction kept 15 bases outside the gene matches. This CDR3 has 16 amino acids. Germline lookup yields CDR1 LGHNT and CDR2 FRNRAP. The CDR3 loop is CASGSPGQAPGWEQYF. CDR3 in DNA: TGTGCTAGTGGTTCTCCGGGACAGGCCCCGGGGTGGGAGCAGTACTTC.

The chain recombines TRBV5-1 with TRBJ2-1; 7 nucleotides agree with TRBD2. The germline V gene has CDR1 SGHRS and CDR2 YFSETQ. The CDR3 consists of 15 residues. The V gene end was trimmed by 4 bases and the J gene end by 6 bases; junction bases not matched to a gene: 10. For the CDR3, the DNA is TGCGCCAGCAGCAATCGACTAGCCCCGAGCAATGAGCAGTTCTTC. Amino acid sequence: CASSNRLAPSNEQFF.

This clonotype was counted between two and nine times. The rearrangement joins TRBV4-3 to TRBJ1-1, with unresolved D. The CDR3 runs 13 residues. Deletions cut 5 bases from V and 5 bases from J, with 12 bases between. Germline V gene data show CDR1 as LGHNA and CDR2 as YSLEER. CDR3 coding DNA: TGCGCCAGCAGCAGGCAGACTAAGACTGAAGCTTTCTTT. As protein: CASSRQTKTEAFF.

This clonotype was counted only a few times. The J gene is TRBJ1-1, the V gene TRBV3-1; D unclear. This CDR3 region has 15 residues. With 2 bases removed from V and 1 base from J, the gap between germline ends came to 11 bases. Per the germline V gene, CDR1 is LGHDT and CDR2 is YNNKEL (reference sequence). CDR3: CASSQTMAGNTEAFF. The CDR3 nucleotides are TGTGCCAGCAGCCAAACGATGGCGGGGAACACTGAAGCTTTCTTT.

CDR3 nucleotides: TGTGCCAGCAGCTTTGGGACAGGGAAGATGGGCAATGAGCAGTTCTTC. It codes for CASSFGTGKMGNEQFF. The chain recombines TRBV7-6 with TRBJ2-1; TRBD1 matches 9 bases. The germline gives CDR1 SGHVS, CDR2 FNYEAQ. After removal of 3 bases from V and 6 bases from J, the junction contained 9 bases not matched to a gene. The length of the CDR3 is 16 residues.

This clonotype came up a few times. The V call is TRBV9, the J call TRBJ2-3; D not certain. Trimming shortened V by 3 bases and J by 8 bases, and 19 bases separated the two germline ends. Germline lookup yields CDR1 SGDLS and CDR2 YYNGEE. There are 15 residues in the CDR3. DNA of the CDR3: TGTGCCAGCAGCGGTCGACTTGGCTCTGTGGGTACGCAGTATTTT. Its protein is CASSGRLGSVGTQYF. The variable domain in full, with the rest retrieved from reference TRBV9 and TRBJ2-3, is DSGVTQTPKHLITATGQRVTLRCSPRSGDLSVYWYQQSLDQGLQFLIQYYNGEERAKGNILERFSAQQFPDLHSELNLSSLELGDSALYFCASSGRLGSVGTQYFGPGTRLTVL.

The genes are TRBV20-1 and TRBJ2-3; 7 nucleotides line up with TRBD2. The germline V gene has CDR1 DFQATT and CDR2 SNEGSKA (reference sequence). The CDR3 loop spans 14 amino acids. The V segment lost 1 base and the J segment 1 base; nucleotides outside the gene matches: 2. The CDR3 loop reads CSARGGGGTDTQYF. CDR3 nucleotides: TGCAGTGCTAGAGGTGGGGGGGGCACAGATACGCAGTATTTT.

This clonotype was seen a handful of times. The chain's CDR3 is CASSTTGPGTEAFF. The CDR3, as DNA: TGTGCCAGCAGTACGACAGGACCGGGGACTGAAGCTTTCTTT. This chain connects TRBV12-3 or TRBV12-4 to TRBJ1-1; possible D gene TRBD1, 6 bases. The CDR3 totals 14 residues. Trimming removed 5 bases from V and 5 bases from J, with 15 bases in between.

V gene TRBV7-2 combines with J gene TRBJ2-2; D is unclear. Deletions cut 3 bases from V and 4 bases from J, with 12 bases between. The germline V gene encodes CDR1 SGHTA and CDR2 FQGNSA. This CDR3 has 15 amino acids. The CDR3: CASSFRQVSTGELFF. CDR3 nucleotide sequence: TGTGCCAGCAGCTTTCGGCAGGTCTCCACCGGGGAGCTGTTTTTT.

This clonotype has more than one count but fewer than ten. V and J are TRBV5-6 and TRBJ2-4; the match to TRBD1 covers 9 bases. This CDR3 has 15 residues. Germline-derived CDR1 and CDR2 are SGHDT and YYEEEE. The V and J ends lost 4 bases and 6 bases, in that order; junction bases with no gene match: 8. The CDR3 loop reads CASSPRGTGRNIQYF. CDR3 in DNA: TGTGCCAGCAGCCCACGTGGGACAGGGCGAAACATTCAGTACTTC.

This chain links TRBV5-1 with TRBJ2-3, with 8 bases lining up with TRBD2. V lost 0 bases to trimming and J lost 6 bases; unmatched junction nucleotides: 12. The CDR3 totals 17 residues. The V gene's germline CDR1 is SGHRS and CDR2 YFSETQ. CDR3 nucleotides: TGCGCCAGCAGCTTGGTCGCCGGGGGGGCTACCCGGGATACGCAGTATTTT. It specifies CASSLVAGGATRDTQYF.

This clonotype was detected ten times or more. The chain recombines TRBV7-2 with TRBJ1-6; 7 bases are shared with TRBD1. CDR3 length: 14 amino acids. Germline V CDR1 and CDR2: SGHTA, FQGNSA. J was trimmed by 9 bases and V by 5 bases; bases with no gene match: 7. CDR3 sequence reads: CASSAGQNLSPLHF. As DNA, the CDR3 is TGTGCCAGCAGCGCGGGACAGAATCTTTCACCCCTCCACTTT.

The sample holds many counts of this clonotype. CDR3 sequence (DNA): TGTGCCAGCAGCGAAACTAGCGGGAGGGCTTCCAATGAGCAGTTCTTC. It codes for CASSETSGRASNEQFF. The rearrangement links TRBV6-1 to TRBJ2-1; TRBD2 agrees at 13 bases. This CDR3 spans 16 amino acids. Per the germline V gene, CDR1 is MNHNS and CDR2 is SASEGT. Unmatched junction bases numbered 8, after V lost 6 bases and J lost 6 bases.

V gene TRBV18 combines with J gene TRBJ2-2; the D is unclear. The CDR3 runs to 13 residues. Per germline, CDR1 KGHSH and CDR2 LQKENI. Between the trimmed V and J ends, which lost 4 bases and 6 bases, there was a span of 9 bases. CDR3 amino acids: CASSLQPPGELFF. The CDR3 DNA reads as TGTGCCAGCTCACTACAGCCCCCCGGGGAGCTGTTTTTT.

This clonotype was seen a single time. The CDR3, as DNA: TGTGCCAGCAGCCAAGGAGCGCAGGGCGGCTTGTCACCCCTCCACTTT. It encodes CASSQGAQGGLSPLHF. This rearrangement joins TRBV4-2 to TRBJ1-6; TRBD1 is a possible D gene (5 bases). V shed 1 base and J shed 10 bases, with 17 bases lying between them. CDR1 LGHNA and CDR2 YNFKEQ come from the germline V gene. The CDR3 sequence is 16 residues long.

This clonotype showed up just a few times. In DNA form, the CDR3 reads TGTGCCAGCAGCGGGACAGATCTCAATCAGCCCCAGCATTTT. This sequence encodes CASSGTDLNQPQHF. The V call is TRBV2, the J call TRBJ1-5; TRBD1 agrees at 7 bases. The CDR3 totals 14 residues. Germline assignment: CDR1 SNHLY and CDR2 FYNNEI. V lost 6 bases to trimming and J lost 3 bases; unmatched junction nucleotides: 5.

As concerns this clonotype: One end of the junction fails to match germline, which may point to a read error. V gene TRBV28 combines with J gene TRBJ2-3; D remains unclear. CDR1 MDHEN and CDR2 SYDVKM come from the germline V gene. The CDR3 runs to 14 residues. CDR3: CASSLPTGADPQYF. CDR3 DNA: TGTGCCAGCAGTTTGCCGACGGGCGCAGATCCGCAGTATTTT.

This clonotype was recorded at least ten times. The CDR3 region is CASSMDIAGGYNEQFF. The DNA of the CDR3 is TGTGCCAGCAGCATGGACATAGCGGGAGGGTACAATGAGCAGTTCTTC. The genes are TRBV6-2 or TRBV6-3 and TRBJ2-1; TRBD2 aligns across 11 bases. V was pared by 6 bases and J by 4 bases, with 8 bases of the junction left unmatched. Per the germline V gene, CDR1 is MNHEY and CDR2 is SVGEGT. CDR3 length equals 16 residues.

This clonotype turned up a few times. V gene TRBV7-9 combines with J gene TRBJ2-3; weak D call: TRBD2 (5 bases). Germline assignment: CDR1 SEHNR and CDR2 FQNEAQ (reference sequence). This CDR3 has 16 amino acids. Trimming left V 1 base short and J 6 bases short, with 17 bases between. The chain's CDR3 is CASSLDTASWEDTQYF. For the CDR3, the DNA is TGTGCCAGCAGCTTAGATACGGCCAGCTGGGAGGATACGCAGTATTTT.

The chain combines TRBV5-1 with TRBJ1-6, with 8 bases fitting TRBD1. The CDR3 is 15 amino acids. The germline V gene has CDR1 SGHRS and CDR2 YFSETQ. The V and J ends lost 4 bases and 7 bases, in that order; junction bases with no gene match: 7. The DNA for the CDR3 is TGCGCCAGCAGCGAACAGGGGGTATGGAATTCACCCCTCCACTTT. Amino acids: CASSEQGVWNSPLHF.

This clonotype was found a few times. J is TRBJ1-5 and V is TRBV7-9; maybe TRBD1 (6 bases). Trimming removed 8 bases at V and 5 bases at J, with 13 bases between. CDR1 and CDR2 (germline): SEHNR, FQNEAQ (reference sequence). CDR3 size: 13 residues. As DNA, the CDR3 is TGTGCCAGCTCCGGGGGGGGCTATCAGCCCCAGCATTTT. Protein product: CASSGGGYQPQHF.

This clonotype was seen a few times. This chain links TRBV4-2 with TRBJ2-1; TRBD2 agrees at 11 bases. Per germline, CDR1 LGHNA and CDR2 YNFKEQ. V lost 4 bases, J lost 9 bases, and 11 bases stayed unmatched. The CDR3 is 16 amino acids. CDR3: CASSPGLAGGVIEQFF. The CDR3 coding sequence is TGTGCCAGCAGCCCAGGCTTAGCGGGGGGGGTAATTGAGCAGTTCTTC.

CDR3 residues: CAARVPYTDTQYF. In DNA, the CDR3 is TGTGCGGCTAGGGTACCCTACACAGATACGCAGTATTTT. V gene TRBV30 combines with J gene TRBJ2-3, with unresolved D. The CDR3 runs 13 residues. Germline V gives CDR1 GTSNPN, CDR2 SVGIG (reference sequence).

There are a few counts of this clonotype. The V gene is TRBV7-2, the J gene TRBJ1-5; 10 nucleotides agree with TRBD1. The CDR3 sequence is 15 residues long. V lost 5 bases and J lost 6; bases outside the gene matches: 7. CDR1 is SGHTA and CDR2 is FQGNSA in the germline V gene. CDR3 amino acids: CASSLDGTGAQPQHF. The CDR3 DNA reads as TGTGCCAGCAGCCTGGACGGGACAGGGGCTCAGCCCCAGCATTTT.

In its sample, this clonotype was seen a few times. This sequence joins TRBV20-1 and TRBJ2-1, with 7 bases that match TRBD1. Losses at the gene ends were 1 base for V and 10 bases for J; bases not matched to a gene: 13. This CDR3 is 15 amino acids long. Germline loops: CDR1 DFQATT, CDR2 SNEGSKA (reference sequence). CDR3 nucleotides: TGCAGTGCTAGAGTAGGGGGCCGGGCCCGTAGCGAGCAGTTCTTC. It specifies CSARVGGRARSEQFF.